This T cell receptor beta chain was obtained from a study of T cell clonality in common variable immunodeficiency. General study results and limits: Reportedly, TCR beta sequences from common variable immunodeficiency showed fewer deletions and N-nucleotide insertions. CVID subjects showed higher TCRbeta clonality than healthy controls. Shared TCRbeta clones were fewer between CVID subjects than controls.

Some clones are missing from TCRdb's copy, which holds only in-frame ones; the method was immunoSEQ multiplex PCR. The sample yields 30,000 to 40,000 clones, without any singletons. Aged roughly 9 to 65 years, CVID subjects averaged approximately 36 years old. The CDR3 sequence is 11 residues long. Germline CDR1 reads SGHTA; CDR2 reads FQGNSA. V lost 7 bases to trimming and J lost 4 bases, with 5 bases between them. In regard to this clone: What it binds is unknown. The read ends 3 residues before the CDR3 terminus; that terminus is restored from the germline J gene.

This TCR was recovered from a human donor with common variable immunodeficiency. Source material: peripheral blood mononuclear cells. The chain joins TRBV7-2 to TRBJ1-3; D unclear. The CDR3 bases that were read are TGTGCCAGCATAAGGGGAAACACC. It encodes CASIRGNT. The entire CDR3 sequence reads CASIRGNTIYF.